This T cell receptor beta chain was captured by sequencing in a study of CD4 T cell repertoires in COVID-19. No culture step preceded sequencing of the ex vivo isolated memory T cells. Findings and caveats of the study: In SARS-CoV and/or HKU1 spike cultures, between roughly 7 and 25% of SARS-CoV-2 clonotypes reappeared. Suggested intraclonal diversification: top SARS-CoV-2-reactive clonotypes appeared in two or three memory subsets.

Of note for this clone: Its antigen is not known.

CDR1 and CDR2 from the germline V gene are LNHDA and SQIVND (reference sequence). The V gene end was trimmed by 5 bases and the J gene end by 5 bases; junction bases not matched to a gene: 7. The CDR3 sequence is 15 residues long. Data came from immunoSEQ multiplex PCR; TCRdb stores just in-frame clones and leaves some out. Here the sample spans over 20,000 clones, around 87% being singletons. This receptor was identified in a human donor who had COVID-19. Here the sequenced sample was central memory CD4+ T cells from blood, taken before the COVID-19 pandemic. This chain links TRBV19 with TRBJ1-4; TRBD1 matches 8 bases. CDR3 sequence reads: CASSLPGQVNEKLFF. Written as DNA, the CDR3 is TGTGCCAGTAGTTTGCCGGGACAGGTGAATGAAAAACTGTTTTTT.